This record covers a single T cell receptor beta chain. The antigen is unknown. The table came from immunoSEQ multiplex PCR; TCRdb's copy has only in-frame clones and leaves some out. Altogether 34,000 or so clones are present, about four fifths being singletons, with the ten largest covering less than 25%. The data belong to a study of OX40 agonist ivuxolimab in advanced cancers. About the study: Averaging 60 years in age, with a range of about 23 to 80, the cohort was approximately 83% male.

Overall study findings and caveats: Among patients with partial responses at 0.1-3.0 mg/kg, clonal expansion was among the lowest. The mean number of expanded clones was higher in CD8+ T cells than in CD4+.

This CDR3 has 11 amino acids. CDR1 is MNHEY and CDR2 is SMNVEV in the germline V gene (reference sequence). V dropped 5 bases and J dropped 7 bases, with 8 bases sitting between them. The clonotype comes from an adult with an advanced solid tumor such as melanoma, head and neck, liver or kidney cancer. The chain uses TRBV27 and TRBJ1-2; D is undetermined. The sample consisted of CD4+ or CD8+ T cells sorted from blood, taken in a trial of the OX40 agonist ivuxolimab. The CDR3 here is CASSPTGGYTF. CDR3 nucleotide sequence: TGTGCCAGCAGTCCCACCGGTGGCTACACCTTC.